The source of this TCR beta chain is a study of early T cells in non-severe SARS-CoV-2 infection. Study findings and constraints: Matching results from VDJdb favored anti-spike CD8 responses, leaving private and CD4 specificities undetected.

The TCR library protocol was used to attach unique molecular identifiers. These identifiers were attached to individual cDNA molecules. TCRdb re-analysed the 5' RACE reads in MiXCR, keeping a single row per CDR3 protein. The data show tens of thousands of distinct CDR3 sequences, roughly 5.7% seen once. Note on this clonotype: What it recognizes is unknown.

The CDR3 runs 16 residues. From germline, CDR1 is SGHTA and CDR2 FQGNSA. V shed 1 base and J shed 5 bases, with 17 bases lying between them. The V call is TRBV7-2, the J call TRBJ2-5; a weak D match, TRBD2 (6 bases). The source material was whole blood. This sequence originates from an adult who was a healthcare worker with PCR-confirmed SARS-CoV-2 infection or an uninfected control (not recorded which). CDR3 protein: CASSLGQRVVGETQYF. The CDR3 coding sequence is TGTGCCAGCAGCTTAGGTCAGCGGGTCGTAGGGGAGACCCAGTACTTC. Full variable domain (rest looked up from reference TRBV7-2 and TRBJ2-5): GAGVSQSPSNKVTEKGKDVELRCDPISGHTALYWYRQSLGQGLEFLIYFQGNSAPDKSGLPSDRFSAERTGGSVSTLTIQRTQQEDSAVYLCASSLGQRVVGETQYFGPGTRLLVL.